This T cell receptor (beta chain) originates from a study of T cells after yellow fever vaccination. Study in general: SMART-Seq v4 Ultra Low Input prepared the low-cell-number fractions. Whole-study results and caveats: Post-booster reappearance was seen for most primary-vaccination clones (around 96% CD4, roughly 91% CD8). Researchers report a weaker secondary response that nonetheless peaked faster, day 5 versus 15.

Researchers made TCR cDNA using 5'RACE template switching, and this step added a universal primer site and UMIs. TCRdb independently ran MiXCR on the 5' RACE reads; one entry per CDR3 protein. The sample contains just over 300,000 distinct CDR3 sequences, more than 3% of which appear only once. There are 15 residues in the CDR3. The V end was cut by 1 base, the J end by 3 bases, with 15 bases between. The germline CDR1 and CDR2 sequences are DFQATT and SNEGSKA (reference sequence). This clonotype was observed a few times. What it binds is unknown. This sequence originates from a man younger than 30 who received the YFV17D yellow fever vaccine. Source: PBMCs, taken on the day of the yellow fever booster vaccination. This chain joins TRBV20-1 and TRBJ1-2; weak D call: TRBD1 (6 bases). CDR3 sequence: CSARVHREADYGYTF. The CDR3 nucleotides are TGCAGTGCTAGAGTCCACAGGGAGGCTGACTATGGCTACACCTTC.